This T cell receptor (beta chain) was observed in a study of CD8 T cells in Susac syndrome. Study-wide points: The relatively small number of individuals in the TCR sequencing and HLA analysis was acknowledged by the study.

Random-hexamer reverse transcription was applied to roughly 0.45 to 1 ug RNA. The method of amplification for TCR beta CDR3 was immunoSEQ multiplex PCR, covering 54 Vbeta and 13 Jbeta. Each CDR3 protein is one row after TCRdb ran MiXCR on the immunoSEQ multiplex PCR reads. The repertoire holds around 230,000 distinct CDR3 sequences, with 95% as singletons. Peripheral blood CD8+ and CD4+ T cells were profiled by TCR beta sequencing. Included as multiple sclerosis controls were treatment-naive patients who had stable or active relapsing-remitting disease. V was pared by 0 bases and J by 1 base, with 5 bases between. This CDR3 has 14 amino acids. CDR1 MGHRA and CDR2 YSYEKL come from the germline V gene. This clonotype was observed a single time. Its antigen remains unknown.

The chain uses TRBV4-1 and TRBJ2-3; D ambiguous. The clonotype was recovered from a human donor with multiple sclerosis. What was sequenced was CD4+ T cells from PBMCs. CDR3 DNA sequence: TGCGCCAGCAGCCAAGAAGGCCGCACAGATACGCAGTATTTT. This gives the protein CASSQEGRTDTQYF.